This T cell receptor (beta chain) was sequenced during a study of CD8+ T cells in alopecia areata. Study background: Each of the treated patients was given oral tofacitinib, 5 to 10 mg twice daily, for moderate-to-severe alopecia areata. Patients remained on tofacitinib for 6 to 18 months and then went 6 months without it. General study points: Higher clonality was seen in lesional scalp than in normal scalp, especially in alopecia totalis/universalis.

The CDR3 spans 11 residues. V shed 11 bases and J shed 1 base, with 8 bases lying between them. In germline, CDR1 is SEHNR, CDR2 FQNEAQ (reference sequence). About this clone itself: Its matching antigen is unknown.

Reverse transcribed after extraction, RNA yielded cDNA as the sequencing template. This table comes from immunoSEQ multiplex PCR, and its TCRdb copy is limited to in-frame clones, with some not included. The sample has about 180,000 clones, 50% to 60% seen once. This sequence originates from a human donor with alopecia areata. The sample was CD4+ T cells sorted from blood, taken at week 0. The chain couples TRBV7-9 to TRBJ1-1, with D possibly matching TRBD1 (5 bases). The CDR3 loop is CAPGGNTEAFF. The CDR3 region has the DNA TGTGCCCCCGGGGGGAACACTGAAGCTTTCTTT.